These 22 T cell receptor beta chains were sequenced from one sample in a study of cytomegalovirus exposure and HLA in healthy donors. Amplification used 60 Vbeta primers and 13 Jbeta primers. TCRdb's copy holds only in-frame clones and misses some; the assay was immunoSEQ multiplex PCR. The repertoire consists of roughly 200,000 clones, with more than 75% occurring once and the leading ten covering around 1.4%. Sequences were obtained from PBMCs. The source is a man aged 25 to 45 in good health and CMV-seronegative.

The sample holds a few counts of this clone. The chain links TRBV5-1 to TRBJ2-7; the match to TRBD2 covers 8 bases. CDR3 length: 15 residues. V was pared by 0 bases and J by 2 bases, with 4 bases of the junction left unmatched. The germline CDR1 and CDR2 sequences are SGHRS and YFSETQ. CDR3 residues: CASSLGGGPAYEQYF. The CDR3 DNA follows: TGCGCCAGCAGCTTGGGCGGGGGGCCCGCCTACGAGCAGTACTTC. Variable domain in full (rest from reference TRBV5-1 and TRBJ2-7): KAGVTQTPRYLIKTRGQQVTLSCSPISGHRSVSWYQQTPGQGLQFLFEYFSETQRNKGNFPGRFSGRQFSNSRSEMNVSTLELGDSALYLCASSLGGGPAYEQYFGPGTRLTVT.

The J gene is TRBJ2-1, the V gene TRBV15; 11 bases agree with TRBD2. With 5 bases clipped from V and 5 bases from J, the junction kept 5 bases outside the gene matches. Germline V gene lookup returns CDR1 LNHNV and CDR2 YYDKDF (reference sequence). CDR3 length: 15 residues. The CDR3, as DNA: TGTGCCACCAGCCCCGGGACTAGCGGAGACAATGAGCAGTTCTTC. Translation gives CATSPGTSGDNEQFF.

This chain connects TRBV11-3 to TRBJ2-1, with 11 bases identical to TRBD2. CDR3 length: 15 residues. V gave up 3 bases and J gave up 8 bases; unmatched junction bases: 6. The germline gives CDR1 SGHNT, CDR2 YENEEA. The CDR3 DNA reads TGTGCCAGCAGCTTGGGGTTAGCGGGAGGGGATGAGCAGTTCTTC. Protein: CASSLGLAGGDEQFF.

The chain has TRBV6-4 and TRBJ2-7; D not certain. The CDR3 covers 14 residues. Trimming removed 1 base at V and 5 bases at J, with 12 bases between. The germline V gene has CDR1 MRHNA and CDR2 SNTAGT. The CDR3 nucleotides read TGTGCCAGCAGTGACTTGGTATGCGGCCACGAGCAGTACTTC. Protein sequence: CASSDLVCGHEQYF.

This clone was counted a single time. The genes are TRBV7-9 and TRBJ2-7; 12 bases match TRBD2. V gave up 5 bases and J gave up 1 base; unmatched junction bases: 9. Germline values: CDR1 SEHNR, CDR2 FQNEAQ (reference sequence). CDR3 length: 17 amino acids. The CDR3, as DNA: TGTGCCAGCAGCGCCCGGACTAGCGGGGCCTTTTCCTACGAGCAGTACTTC. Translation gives CASSARTSGAFSYEQYF.

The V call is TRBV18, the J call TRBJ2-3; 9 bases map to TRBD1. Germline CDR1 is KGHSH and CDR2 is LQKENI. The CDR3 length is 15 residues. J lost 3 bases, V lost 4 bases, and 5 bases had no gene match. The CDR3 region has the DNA TGTGCCAGCTCACGGGGACAGGGAGGTACAGATACGCAGTATTTT. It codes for CASSRGQGGTDTQYF.

CDR3 amino acids: CASSLGGARSSYEQYF. The CDR3 coding sequence is TGTGCCAGCAGCTTAGGAGGAGCCCGTAGCTCCTACGAGCAGTACTTC. The J gene is TRBJ2-7, the V gene TRBV7-6; D gene uncertain. The germline V and J ends were trimmed by 1 base and 0 bases, with 13 bases remaining between them. The CDR3 is made up of 16 amino acids. In germline, CDR1 is SGHVS, CDR2 FNYEAQ.

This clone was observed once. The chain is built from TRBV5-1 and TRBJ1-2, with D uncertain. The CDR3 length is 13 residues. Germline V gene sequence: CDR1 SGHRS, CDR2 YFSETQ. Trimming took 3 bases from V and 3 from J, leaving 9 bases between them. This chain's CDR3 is CASSSGRDYGYTF. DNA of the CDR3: TGCGCCAGCAGCTCCGGGAGAGACTATGGCTACACCTTC.

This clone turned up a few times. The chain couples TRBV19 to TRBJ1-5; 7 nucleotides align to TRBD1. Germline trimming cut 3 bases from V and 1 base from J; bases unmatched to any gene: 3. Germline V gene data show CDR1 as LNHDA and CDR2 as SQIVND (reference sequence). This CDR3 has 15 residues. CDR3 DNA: TGTGCCAGTAGTATGGGACAGCGCAGCAATCAGCCCCAGCATTTT. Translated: CASSMGQRSNQPQHF. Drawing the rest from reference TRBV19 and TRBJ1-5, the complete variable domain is DGGITQSPKYLFRKEGQNVTLSCEQNLNHDAMYWYRQDPGQGLRLIYYSQIVNDFQKGDIAEGYSVSREKKESFPLTVTSAQKNPTAFYLCASSMGQRSNQPQHFGDGTRLSIL.

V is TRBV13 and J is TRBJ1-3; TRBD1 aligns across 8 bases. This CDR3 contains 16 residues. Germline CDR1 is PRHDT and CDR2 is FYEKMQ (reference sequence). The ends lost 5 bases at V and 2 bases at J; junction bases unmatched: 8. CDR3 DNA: TGTGCCAGCAGCCGCTTGGACAGGGTCGCTGGAAACACCATATATTTT. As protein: CASSRLDRVAGNTIYF.

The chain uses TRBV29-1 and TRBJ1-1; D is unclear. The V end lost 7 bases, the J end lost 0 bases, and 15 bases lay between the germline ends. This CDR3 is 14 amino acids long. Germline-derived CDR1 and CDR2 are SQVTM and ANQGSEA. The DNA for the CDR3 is TGCAGCGGATCCGAACCATACATGAACACTGAAGCTTTCTTT. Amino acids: CSGSEPYMNTEAFF.

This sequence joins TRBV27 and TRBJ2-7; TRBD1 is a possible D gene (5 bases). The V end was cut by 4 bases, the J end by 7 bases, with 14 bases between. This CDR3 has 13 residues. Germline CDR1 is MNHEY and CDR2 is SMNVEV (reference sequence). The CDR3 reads CASSYQGMGEQYF. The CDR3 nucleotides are TGTGCCAGCAGTTACCAGGGTATGGGGGAGCAGTACTTC.

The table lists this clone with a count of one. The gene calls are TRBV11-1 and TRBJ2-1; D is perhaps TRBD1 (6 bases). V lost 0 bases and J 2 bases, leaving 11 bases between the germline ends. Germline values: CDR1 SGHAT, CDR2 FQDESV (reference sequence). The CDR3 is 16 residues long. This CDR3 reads CASSLAPRGPYNEQFF. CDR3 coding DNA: TGTGCCAGCAGCTTAGCCCCCAGGGGACCCTACAATGAGCAGTTCTTC.

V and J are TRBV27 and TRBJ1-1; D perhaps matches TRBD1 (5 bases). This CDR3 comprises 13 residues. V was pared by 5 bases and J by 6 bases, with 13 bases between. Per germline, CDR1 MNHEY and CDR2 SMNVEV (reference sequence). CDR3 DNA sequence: TGTGCCAGCAGTCCCTACAGGAGTTCTGAAGCTTTCTTT. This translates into CASSPYRSSEAFF.

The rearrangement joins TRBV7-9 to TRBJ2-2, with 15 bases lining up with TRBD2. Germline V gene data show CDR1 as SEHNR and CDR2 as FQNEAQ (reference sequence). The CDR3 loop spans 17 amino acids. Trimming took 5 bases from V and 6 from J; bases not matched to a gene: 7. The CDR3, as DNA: TGTGCCAGCAGCCCCCGGACTAGCGGGAGGGAGGCCGGGGAGCTGTTTTTT. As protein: CASSPRTSGREAGELFF.

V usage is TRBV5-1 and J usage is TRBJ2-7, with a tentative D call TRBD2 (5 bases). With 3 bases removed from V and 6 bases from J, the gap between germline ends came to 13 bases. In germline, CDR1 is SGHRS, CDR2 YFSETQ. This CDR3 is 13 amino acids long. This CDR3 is CASSSRPEVEQYF. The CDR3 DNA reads TGCGCCAGCAGCTCACGCCCGGAGGTCGAGCAGTACTTC.

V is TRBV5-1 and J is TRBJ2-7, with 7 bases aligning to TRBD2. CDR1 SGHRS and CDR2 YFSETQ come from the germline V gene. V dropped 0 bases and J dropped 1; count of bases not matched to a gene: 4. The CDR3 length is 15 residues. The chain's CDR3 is CASSLGGRYSYEQYF. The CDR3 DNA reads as TGCGCCAGCAGCTTGGGCGGGAGATATTCCTACGAGCAGTACTTC.

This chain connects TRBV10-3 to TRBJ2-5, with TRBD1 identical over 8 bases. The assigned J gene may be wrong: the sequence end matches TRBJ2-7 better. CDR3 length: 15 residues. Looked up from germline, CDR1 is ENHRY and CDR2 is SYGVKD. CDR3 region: CAISGRDRSSYEQYF. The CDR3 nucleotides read TGTGCCATCAGTGGCAGGGACAGGAGCTCCTACGAGCAGTACTTC.

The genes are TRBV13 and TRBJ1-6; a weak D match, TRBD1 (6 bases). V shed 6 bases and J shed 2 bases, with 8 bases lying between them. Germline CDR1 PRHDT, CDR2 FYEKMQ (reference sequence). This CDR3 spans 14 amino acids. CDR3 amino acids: CASSSGAYNSPLHF. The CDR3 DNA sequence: TGTGCCAGCAGTTCAGGGGCCTATAATTCACCCCTCCACTTT.

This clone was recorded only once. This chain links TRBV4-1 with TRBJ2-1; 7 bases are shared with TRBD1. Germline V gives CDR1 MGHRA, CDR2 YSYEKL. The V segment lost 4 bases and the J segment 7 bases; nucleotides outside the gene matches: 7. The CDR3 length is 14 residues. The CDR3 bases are TGCGCCAGCAGCCCAGGGGGTATAAGGAATGAGCAGTTCTTC. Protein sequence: CASSPGGIRNEQFF.

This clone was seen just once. The CDR3 loop reads CASSQTTGSYEQYF. The CDR3 nucleotides are TGTGCCAGCAGCCAAACGACAGGGTCCTACGAGCAGTACTTC. V gene TRBV28 combines with J gene TRBJ2-7, with 7 bases fitting TRBD1. The CDR3 extends over 14 amino acids. V was clipped by 6 bases and J by 1 base; unmatched bases: 6. Germline CDR1 reads MDHEN; CDR2 reads SYDVKM.

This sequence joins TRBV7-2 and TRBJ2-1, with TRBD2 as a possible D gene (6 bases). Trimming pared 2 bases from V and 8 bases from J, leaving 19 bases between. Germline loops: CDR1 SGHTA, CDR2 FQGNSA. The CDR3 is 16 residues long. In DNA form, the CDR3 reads TGTGCCAGCAGCTTATTGTTGACTAGTATTGACGATGAGCAGTTCTTC. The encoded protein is CASSLLLTSIDDEQFF.